This entry is about one T cell receptor (beta chain). Its cognate antigen is unknown. PCR used 60 Vbeta primers and 13 Jbeta primers. Method: immunoSEQ multiplex PCR; TCRdb's copy keeps in-frame clones and lacks some. The sample includes about 160,000 clones, 80% to 90% seen only once; the top ten take about 2%. This sample was taken from a study of cytomegalovirus exposure and HLA in healthy donors. Points from the study as a whole: For most TCR beta V segments, an earlier analysis put the productive rate at about 87% or about 30% of the time. Associated with cytomegalovirus, according to the listing, were approximately 160 TCR beta chains.

The donors, nominally healthy at sampling, likely had unrecorded immune exposures. The CDR3 spans 12 residues. The germline V gene encodes CDR1 SGHRS and CDR2 YFSETQ. V lost 1 base to trimming and J lost 2 bases, with 4 bases between them. Sequencing was performed on PBMCs. The TCR comes from a man aged 18 to 30 in good health and CMV-seropositive. The chain joins TRBV5-1 to TRBJ2-7; no clear D. The CDR3 DNA reads as TGCGCCAGCAGCTTGTGGCCCTACGAGCAGTACTTC. Its protein product is CASSLWPYEQYF.